This record concerns one T cell receptor (beta chain) sequence. Its cognate antigen is unknown. Sequencing used immunoSEQ version 4 in survey mode. The repertoire was sequenced with immunoSEQ multiplex PCR; TCRdb's copy has only in-frame clones and lacks some. The table includes 35,000 to 55,000 clones, 70% to 90% detected once. Germline V gene data show CDR1 as MNHEY and CDR2 as SVGAGI. V lost 6 bases and J 2 bases, leaving 10 bases between the germline ends. The CDR3 runs 13 residues. Cells were stimulated nonspecifically with anti-CD3/anti-CD28 magnetic beads. Sorting of responding CD4+ T cells relied on upregulated CD40 ligand together with CD69. The data were obtained in a study of persistence of HIV-infected CD4 T cells.

The clonotype was recovered from an adult man with HIV who was CMV-seropositive. The J gene is TRBJ1-1, the V gene TRBV6-5, with unresolved D. Material: CD4+ T cells sorted from PBMCs after approximately 19-hour stimulation, obtained from a patient who received antiretroviral therapy. CDR3 residues: CASRDRYNTEAFF. DNA for the CDR3: TGTGCCAGCAGGGACCGATACAACACTGAAGCTTTCTTT.